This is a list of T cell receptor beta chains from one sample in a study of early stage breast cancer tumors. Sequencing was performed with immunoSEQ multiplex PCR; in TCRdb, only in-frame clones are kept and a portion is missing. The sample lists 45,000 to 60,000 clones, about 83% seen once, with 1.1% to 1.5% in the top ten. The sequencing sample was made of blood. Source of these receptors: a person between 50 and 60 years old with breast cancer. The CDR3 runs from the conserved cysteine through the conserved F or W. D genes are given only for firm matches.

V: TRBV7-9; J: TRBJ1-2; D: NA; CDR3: CASGLRQPWHTF
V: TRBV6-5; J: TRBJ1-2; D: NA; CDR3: CASSSSGPVYGYTF
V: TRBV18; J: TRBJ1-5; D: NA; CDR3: CASSQTGLGNQPQHF
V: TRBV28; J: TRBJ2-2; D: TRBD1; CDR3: CASSYRQGSGELFF
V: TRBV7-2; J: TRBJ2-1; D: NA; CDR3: CASKLTVHNEQFF
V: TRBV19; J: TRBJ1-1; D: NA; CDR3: CASSQSTQNTEAFF
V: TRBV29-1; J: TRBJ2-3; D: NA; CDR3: CSVAQGPQYF
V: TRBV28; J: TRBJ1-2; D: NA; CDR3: CASSPYQGGYGYTF
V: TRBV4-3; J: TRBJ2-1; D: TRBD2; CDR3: CASSQGDEAGGAYNEQFF
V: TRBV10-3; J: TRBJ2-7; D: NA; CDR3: CAISEHGREQYF